This TCR beta chain was captured by sequencing in a study of T cell responses to AZD1222 COVID-19 vaccine. Of note for this clone: Its antigen is as yet unknown.

TCRdb's table, derived via immunoSEQ multiplex PCR, lists solely in-frame clones and lacks some. The sample records some 150,000 clones, 85% to 95% being singletons. The CDR3 is 14 amino acids. CDR1 and CDR2 from the germline V gene are SGHTS and YDEGEE. The V and J ends lost 6 bases and 0 bases respectively, with 7 bases between them. Study outcomes and limitations: CD4 TCRs associated with vaccination spanned spike, dominating at 160-218 and 743-854. Spike-specific TCR depth and breadth grew after two AZD1222 doses. The peak T cell response came first, and repertoires were sampled only after it.

The chain uses TRBV5-8 and TRBJ1-6; D unresolved. This clonotype was sampled from an adult in good health. The sequences come from peripheral blood, collected on day 0 of MenACWY control vaccination. The CDR3 nucleotides are TGTGCCAGCACCCTTCTCTCCTATAATTCACCCCTCCACTTT. Amino acids: CASTLLSYNSPLHF.